A single sample gave rise to the 8 T cell receptor beta chains below, sequenced in a study of cytomegalovirus exposure and HLA in healthy donors. The PCR employed 60 Vbeta primers together with 13 Jbeta primers. Measured with immunoSEQ multiplex PCR; TCRdb has only the in-frame clones, and not every one. Seen here are about 190,000 clones, roughly 80% observed once, and the top ten hold roughly 2.8%. What was sequenced was PBMCs. These TCRs come from a woman under 40 in good health and CMV-seropositive.

This clone appeared once. This chain joins TRBV20-1 and TRBJ1-1; the D gene is possibly TRBD1 (6 bases). Trimming took off 1 base at V and 11 bases at J, with 11 bases between the two ends. The CDR3 is 11 residues long. Germline CDR1 and CDR2: DFQATT and SNEGSKA (reference sequence). The CDR3 spells CSARVGGGAFF. The CDR3 region has the DNA TGCAGTGCTAGAGTAGGGGGAGGGGCTTTCTTT.

The J gene is TRBJ2-3, the V gene TRBV28; perhaps TRBD1 as D (5 bases). With 5 bases removed from V and 4 bases from J, the gap between germline ends came to 19 bases. Germline-derived CDR1 and CDR2 are MDHEN and SYDVKM. The CDR3 has 16 residues. CDR3 residues: CASSPYQGGEADTQYF. The CDR3 nucleotides read TGTGCCAGCAGTCCATACCAGGGCGGAGAGGCAGATACGCAGTATTTT.

The chain couples TRBV6-5 to TRBJ1-1; D gene uncertain. The length of the CDR3 is 15 residues. Looked up from germline, CDR1 is MNHEY and CDR2 is SVGAGI. Trimming shortened V by 5 bases and J by 5 bases, and 18 bases separated the two germline ends. The CDR3 nucleotides read TGTGCCAGCAGTCCCCGGGGAAGGATAGGGACTGAAGCTTTCTTT. Encoded protein: CASSPRGRIGTEAFF.

Only a few counts were recorded for this clone. The chain couples TRBV2 to TRBJ2-1, with 16 bases fitting TRBD2. J lost 0 bases, V lost 6 bases, and 2 bases had no gene match. The length of the CDR3 is 17 residues. The V gene's germline CDR1 is SNHLY and CDR2 FYNNEI. The CDR3 spells CASRGLAGGISYNEQFF. The CDR3, as DNA: TGTGCCAGCAGGGGACTAGCGGGAGGGATCTCCTACAATGAGCAGTTCTTC.

The chain carries TRBV7-9 and TRBJ1-2, with D perhaps TRBD1 (5 bases). CDR1 and CDR2 from the germline V gene are SEHNR and FQNEAQ (reference sequence). The CDR3 has 13 residues. Trimming pared 2 bases from V and 8 bases from J, leaving 12 bases between. This CDR3 is CASSLLRDLGYTF. The CDR3 bases are TGTGCCAGCAGCTTACTCAGGGACTTAGGCTACACCTTC.

The chain uses TRBV6-5 and TRBJ2-7; TRBD1 is a possible D gene (6 bases). The CDR3 covers 14 residues. CDR1 is MNHEY, CDR2 SVGAGI, per germline. V was clipped by 6 bases and J by 1 base, with 13 bases between them. CDR3 amino acids: CASRPGTPSYEQYF. The CDR3 nucleotides read TGTGCCAGCAGGCCCGGGACACCATCCTACGAGCAGTACTTC.

The chain employs TRBV11-2 and TRBJ2-5, with 8 bases matching TRBD2. The length of the CDR3 is 14 residues. The V gene end was trimmed by 3 bases and the J gene end by 3 bases; junction bases not matched to a gene: 3. CDR1 SGHAT and CDR2 FQNNGV come from the germline V gene. The CDR3 is CASSLILAEETQYF. CDR3 sequence (DNA): TGTGCCAGCAGCTTGATACTAGCGGAAGAGACCCAGTACTTC.

The chain recombines TRBV10-2 with TRBJ2-7; D gene ambiguous. Germline V gene lookup returns CDR1 WSHSY and CDR2 SAAADI. CDR3 length: 13 residues. V was clipped by 5 bases and J by 0 bases, with 8 bases between them. CDR3 in amino acids: CASSPLLSYEQYF. The CDR3 DNA reads as TGCGCCAGCAGTCCACTGCTCTCCTACGAGCAGTACTTC.